This entry is about one TCR beta chain. Its antigen is undetermined. A 5'RACE reaction primed in the constant segment made cDNA libraries of TCR alpha and TCR beta, and these carried sample barcodes and UMIs. TCRdb ran MiXCR on the 5' RACE reads and lists one entry per CDR3 protein. Of some 250,000 distinct CDR3 sequences in the sample, roughly 10% were seen once. The CDR3 consists of 15 residues. Germline assignment: CDR1 SGHRS and CDR2 YFSETQ. The V and J ends lost 9 bases and 0 bases, in that order; junction bases with no gene match: 12. The record originates from a study of T-cell memory formation after mild COVID-19. About the research overall: TCR clusters were mostly donor specific. Study-wide results and limits: Contracting clones from day 15 to 85 had balanced CD4/CD8; later expanders favoured CD4+. What remained unconfirmed was the SARS-CoV-2 specificity of second-wave clones peaking on day 37.

The sample was PBMCs or a T cell subset sorted from them (not recorded which). The clonotype comes from a man aged 18-30 years who had mild COVID-19 (a few samples of this study predate the infection). Cell type and time point are not known. This chain links TRBV5-1 with TRBJ2-7; 7 bases line up with TRBD2. The CDR3 region has the DNA TGCGCCACCAAATTTGAGGGAGGGGTCTCCTACGAGCAGTACTTC. It encodes CATKFEGGVSYEQYF. The variable domain in full, with the rest retrieved from reference TRBV5-1 and TRBJ2-7, is KAGVTQTPRYLIKTRGQQVTLSCSPISGHRSVSWYQQTPGQGLQFLFEYFSETQRNKGNFPGRFSGRQFSNSRSEMNVSTLELGDSALYLCATKFEGGVSYEQYFGPGTRLTVT.